This TCR beta chain was documented in a study of shared clonotypes between healthy human individuals. The germline V gene has CDR1 SGHTA and CDR2 FQGNSA. This CDR3 region has 18 residues. V was clipped by 5 bases and J by 0 bases, with 20 bases between them. TCRdb's table, derived via immunoSEQ multiplex PCR, lists solely in-frame clones and lacks some. The sample records about 2.4 million clones, 80% to 95% being singletons. The sample was naive CD4+ T cells from PBMCs. Indicated subset: CD45RA+ positively selected. The chain uses TRBV7-2 and TRBJ1-5, with a tentative D call TRBD1 (6 bases). This clonotype was obtained from a man between 18 and 29 years old in good health. Some clones in this sample may be carry-over from other donors' samples. CDR3 sequence: CASSPQVRTTGSNQPQHF. In DNA, the CDR3 is TGTGCCAGCAGCCCACAAGTCCGAACGACAGGTAGCAATCAGCCCCAGCATTTT.